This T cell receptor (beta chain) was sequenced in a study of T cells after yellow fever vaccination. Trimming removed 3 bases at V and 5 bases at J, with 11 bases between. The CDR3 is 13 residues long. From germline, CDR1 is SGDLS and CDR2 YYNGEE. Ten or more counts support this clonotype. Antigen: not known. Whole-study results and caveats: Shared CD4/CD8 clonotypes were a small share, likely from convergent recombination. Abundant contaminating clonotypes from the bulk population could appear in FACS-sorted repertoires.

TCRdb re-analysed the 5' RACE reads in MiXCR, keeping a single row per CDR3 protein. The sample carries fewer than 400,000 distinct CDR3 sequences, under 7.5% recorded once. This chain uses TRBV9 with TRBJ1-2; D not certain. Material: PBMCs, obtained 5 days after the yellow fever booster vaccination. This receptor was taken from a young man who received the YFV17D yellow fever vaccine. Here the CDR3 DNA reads TGTGCCAGCAGCGCCCGGGAGCGTTATGGCTACACCTTC. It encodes CASSARERYGYTF. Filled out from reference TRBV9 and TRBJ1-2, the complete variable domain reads DSGVTQTPKHLITATGQRVTLRCSPRSGDLSVYWYQQSLDQGLQFLIQYYNGEERAKGNILERFSAQQFPDLHSELNLSSLELGDSALYFCASSARERYGYTFGSGTRLTVV.